This T cell receptor beta chain was retrieved from a study of early T cells in non-severe SARS-CoV-2 infection. About the research overall: Chains stayed unpaired after sequencing of bulk RNA from unsorted whole blood.

This clonotype was picked up many times. Its antigen is as yet unknown. Trimming took off 4 bases at V and 0 bases at J, with 12 bases between the two ends. Germline CDR1 is LGHNA and CDR2 is YSLEER. The CDR3 length is 15 residues. Individual cDNA molecules carried attached unique molecular identifiers. TCRdb re-derived calls from the 5' RACE reads in MiXCR, one entry per CDR3 protein. Among 30,000 to 35,000 distinct CDR3 sequences listed, less than 8.5% were seen once. Findings and caveats of the study: Sequences matched to VDJdb favored anti-spike CD8 responses, while private and CD4 specificities were missed.

The chain uses TRBV4-3 and TRBJ1-2; the D gene is possibly TRBD1 (5 bases). The starting material was whole blood, obtained at baseline. This clonotype was obtained from an adult who was a healthcare worker with PCR-confirmed SARS-CoV-2 infection or an uninfected control (not recorded which). The CDR3 bases are TGCGCCAGCAGCCCTGCCGGGGGGTCTAACTATGGCTACACCTTC. It codes for CASSPAGGSNYGYTF.